This is a list of T cell receptor beta chains from one sample in a study of identical twins. TCRdb processed the 5' RACE reads anew with MiXCR; each CDR3 protein has one entry. This table has approximately 590,000 distinct CDR3 sequences, roughly 9.5% appearing once. This sample also belongs to another study, concerning yellow fever vaccine responses in identical twins.

Sequenced: PBMCs. Receptors originate from a woman aged 18-29 years in good health. Both conserved end residues are part of each CDR3.

>13|TRBV28|TRBJ1-5
CASSSNRVQPQHF
>14|TRBV20-1|TRBJ1-3
CSARDNRAGNTIYF
>13|TRBV13|TRBJ2-1
CASREMRDNEQFF
>14|TRBV7-2|TRBJ2-7
CASSPRTSGGEQYF
>13|TRBV20-1|TRBJ2-1
CSAPGLAGDEQFF
>14|TRBV14|TRBJ2-1
CASSRTQGILEQFF
>12|TRBV27|TRBJ2-5
CASPSPQETQYF
>14|TRBV6-1|TRBJ1-2
CASKDRDANYGYTF
>14|TRBV4-3|TRBJ2-3
CASRLALGLGEQYF
>16|TRBV28|TRBJ2-5
CASGTTSGTAQETQYF
>15|TRBV6-4|TRBJ2-3
CASSGDGGDTDTQYF